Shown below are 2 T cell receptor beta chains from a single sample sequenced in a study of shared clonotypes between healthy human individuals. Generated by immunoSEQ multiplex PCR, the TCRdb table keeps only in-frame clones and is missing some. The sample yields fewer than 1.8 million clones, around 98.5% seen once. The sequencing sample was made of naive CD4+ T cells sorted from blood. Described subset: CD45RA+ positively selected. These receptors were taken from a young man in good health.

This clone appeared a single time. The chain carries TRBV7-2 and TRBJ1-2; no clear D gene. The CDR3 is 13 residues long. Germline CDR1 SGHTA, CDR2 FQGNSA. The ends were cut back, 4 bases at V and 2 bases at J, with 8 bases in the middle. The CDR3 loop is CASSSRNNYGYTF. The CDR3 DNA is TGTGCCAGCAGCTCACGAAACAACTATGGCTACACCTTC. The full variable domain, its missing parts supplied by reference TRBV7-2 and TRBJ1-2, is GAGVSQSPSNKVTEKGKDVELRCDPISGHTALYWYRQSLGQGLEFLIYFQGNSAPDKSGLPSDRFSAERTGGSVSTLTIQRTQQEDSAVYLCASSSRNNYGYTFGSGTRLTVV.

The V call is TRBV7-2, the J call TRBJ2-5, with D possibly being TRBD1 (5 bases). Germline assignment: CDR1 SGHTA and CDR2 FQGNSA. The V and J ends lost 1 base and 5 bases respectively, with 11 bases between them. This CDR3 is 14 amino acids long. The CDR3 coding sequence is TGTGCCAGCAGCTTAGGTGTAGGGGTGGAGACCCAGTACTTC. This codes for CASSLGVGVETQYF.